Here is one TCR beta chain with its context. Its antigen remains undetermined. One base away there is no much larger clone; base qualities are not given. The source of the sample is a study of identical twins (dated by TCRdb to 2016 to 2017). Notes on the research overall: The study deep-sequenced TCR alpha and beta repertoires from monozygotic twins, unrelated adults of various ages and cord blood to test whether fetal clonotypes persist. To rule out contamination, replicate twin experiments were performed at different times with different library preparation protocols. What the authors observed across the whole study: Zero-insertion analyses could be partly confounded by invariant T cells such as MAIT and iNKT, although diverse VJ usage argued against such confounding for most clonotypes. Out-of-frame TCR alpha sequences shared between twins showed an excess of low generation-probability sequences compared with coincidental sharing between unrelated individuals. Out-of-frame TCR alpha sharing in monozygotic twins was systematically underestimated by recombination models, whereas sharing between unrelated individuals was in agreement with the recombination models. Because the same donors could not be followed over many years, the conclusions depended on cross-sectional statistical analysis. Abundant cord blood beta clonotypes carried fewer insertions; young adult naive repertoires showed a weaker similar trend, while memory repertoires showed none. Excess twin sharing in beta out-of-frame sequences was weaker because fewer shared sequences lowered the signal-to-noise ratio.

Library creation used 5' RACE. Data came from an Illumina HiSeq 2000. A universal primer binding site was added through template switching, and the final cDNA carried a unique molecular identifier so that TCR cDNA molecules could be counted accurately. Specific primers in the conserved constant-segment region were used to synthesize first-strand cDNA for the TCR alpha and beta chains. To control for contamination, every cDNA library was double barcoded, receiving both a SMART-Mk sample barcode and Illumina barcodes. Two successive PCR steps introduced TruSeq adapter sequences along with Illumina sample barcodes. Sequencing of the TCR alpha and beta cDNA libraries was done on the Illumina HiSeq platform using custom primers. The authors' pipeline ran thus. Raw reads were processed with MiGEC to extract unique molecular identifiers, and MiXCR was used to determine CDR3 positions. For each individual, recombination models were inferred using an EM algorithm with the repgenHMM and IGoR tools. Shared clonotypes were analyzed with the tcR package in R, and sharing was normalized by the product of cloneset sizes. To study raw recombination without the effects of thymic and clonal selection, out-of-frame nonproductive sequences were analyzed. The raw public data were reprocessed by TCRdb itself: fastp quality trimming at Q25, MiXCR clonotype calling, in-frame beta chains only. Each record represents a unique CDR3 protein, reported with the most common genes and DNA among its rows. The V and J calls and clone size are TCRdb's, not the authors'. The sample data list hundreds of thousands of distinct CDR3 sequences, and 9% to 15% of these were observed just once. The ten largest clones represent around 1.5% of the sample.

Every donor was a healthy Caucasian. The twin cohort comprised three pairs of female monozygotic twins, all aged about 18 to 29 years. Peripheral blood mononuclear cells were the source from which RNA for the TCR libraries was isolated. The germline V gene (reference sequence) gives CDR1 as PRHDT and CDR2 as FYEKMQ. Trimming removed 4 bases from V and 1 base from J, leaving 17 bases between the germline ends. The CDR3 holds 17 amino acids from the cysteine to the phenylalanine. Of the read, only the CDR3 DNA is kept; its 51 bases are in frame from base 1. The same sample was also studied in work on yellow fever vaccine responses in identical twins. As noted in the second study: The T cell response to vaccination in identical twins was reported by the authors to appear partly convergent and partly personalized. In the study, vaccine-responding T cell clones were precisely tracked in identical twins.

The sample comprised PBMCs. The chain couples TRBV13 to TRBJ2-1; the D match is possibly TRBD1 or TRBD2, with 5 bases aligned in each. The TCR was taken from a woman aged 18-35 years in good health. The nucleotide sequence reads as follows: TGTGCCAGCAGCTCAATGGATGGGACCGCTTCCTACAATGAGCAGTTCTTC. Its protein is CASSSMDGTASYNEQFF.